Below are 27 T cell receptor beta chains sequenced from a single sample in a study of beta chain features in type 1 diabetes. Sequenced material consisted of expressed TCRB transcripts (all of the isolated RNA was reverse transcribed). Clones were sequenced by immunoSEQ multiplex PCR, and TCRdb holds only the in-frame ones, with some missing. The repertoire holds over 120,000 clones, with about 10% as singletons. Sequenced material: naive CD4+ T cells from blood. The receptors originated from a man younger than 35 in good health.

For the CDR3, the DNA is TGTGCCAGCAGCTTCGCCCGCGGGGGGGCGGGCGAGCAGTACTTC. Amino acid sequence: CASSFARGGAGEQYF. The V call is TRBV6-5, the J call TRBJ2-7, with 9 bases that match TRBD2. Trimming cost V 6 bases and J 6 bases; bases outside gene matches: 12. From germline, CDR1 is MNHEY and CDR2 SVGAGI. The CDR3 is made up of 15 amino acids.

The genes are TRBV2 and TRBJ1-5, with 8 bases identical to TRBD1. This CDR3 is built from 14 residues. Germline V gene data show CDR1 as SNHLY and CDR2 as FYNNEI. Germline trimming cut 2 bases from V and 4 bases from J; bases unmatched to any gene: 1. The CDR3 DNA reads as TGTGCCAGCAGTGAAAGACAGGGGAATCAGCCCCAGCATTTT. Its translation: CASSERQGNQPQHF.

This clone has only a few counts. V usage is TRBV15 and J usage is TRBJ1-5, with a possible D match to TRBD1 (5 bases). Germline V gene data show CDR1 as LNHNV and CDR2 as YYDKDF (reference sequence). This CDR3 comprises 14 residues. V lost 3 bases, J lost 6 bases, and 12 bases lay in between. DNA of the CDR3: TGTGCCACCAGCAGGGACCGGGGGGGTCAGCCCCAGCATTTT. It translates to CATSRDRGGQPQHF.

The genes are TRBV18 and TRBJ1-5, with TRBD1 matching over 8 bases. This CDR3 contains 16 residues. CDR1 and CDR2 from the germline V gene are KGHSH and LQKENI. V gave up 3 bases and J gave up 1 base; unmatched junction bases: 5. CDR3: CASSPIDRGSNQPQHF. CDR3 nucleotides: TGTGCCAGCTCACCGATTGACAGGGGAAGCAATCAGCCCCAGCATTTT.

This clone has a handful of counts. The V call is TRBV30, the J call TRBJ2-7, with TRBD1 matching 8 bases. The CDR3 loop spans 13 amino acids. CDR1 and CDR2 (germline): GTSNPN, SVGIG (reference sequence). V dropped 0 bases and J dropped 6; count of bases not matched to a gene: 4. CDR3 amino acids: CAWSVDQGAEQYF. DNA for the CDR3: TGTGCCTGGAGTGTGGACCAGGGGGCCGAGCAGTACTTC. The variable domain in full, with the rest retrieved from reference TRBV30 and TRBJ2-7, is SQTIHQWPATLVQPVGSPLSLECTVEGTSNPNLYWYRQAAGRGLQLLFYSVGIGQISSEVPQNLSASRPQDRQFILSSKKLLLSDSGFYLCAWSVDQGAEQYFGPGTRLTVT.

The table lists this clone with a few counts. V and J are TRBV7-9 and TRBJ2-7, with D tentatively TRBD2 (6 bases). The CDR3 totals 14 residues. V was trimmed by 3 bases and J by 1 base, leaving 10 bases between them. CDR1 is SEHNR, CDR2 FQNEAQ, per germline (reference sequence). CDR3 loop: CASSFLEGSYEQYF. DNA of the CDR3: TGTGCCAGCAGCTTTTTGGAGGGATCCTACGAGCAGTACTTC.

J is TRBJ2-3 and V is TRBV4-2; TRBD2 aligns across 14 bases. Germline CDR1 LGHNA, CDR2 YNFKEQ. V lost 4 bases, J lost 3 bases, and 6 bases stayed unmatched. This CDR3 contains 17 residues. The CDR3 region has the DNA TGTGCCAGCAGCCTAAGACTAGCGGGGGGGGGAACAGATACGCAGTATTTT. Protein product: CASSLRLAGGGTDTQYF.

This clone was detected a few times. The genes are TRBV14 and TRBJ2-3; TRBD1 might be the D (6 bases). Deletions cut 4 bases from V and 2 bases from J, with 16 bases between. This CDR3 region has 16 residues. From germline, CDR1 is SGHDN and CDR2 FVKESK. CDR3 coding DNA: TGTGCCAGCAGCCCGCTGTTAGGGGGTATCACAGATACGCAGTATTTT. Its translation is CASSPLLGGITDTQYF.

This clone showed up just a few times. The CDR3 sequence is CASSTGSQETQYF. CDR3 bases: TGTGCCAGCAGCACCGGGTCCCAAGAGACCCAGTACTTC. The chain uses TRBV5-5 and TRBJ2-5; D remains unclear. This CDR3 spans 13 amino acids. Between the trimmed V and J ends, which lost 4 bases and 1 base, there was a span of 8 bases. CDR1 and CDR2 from the germline V gene are SGHKS and YYEKEE (reference sequence).

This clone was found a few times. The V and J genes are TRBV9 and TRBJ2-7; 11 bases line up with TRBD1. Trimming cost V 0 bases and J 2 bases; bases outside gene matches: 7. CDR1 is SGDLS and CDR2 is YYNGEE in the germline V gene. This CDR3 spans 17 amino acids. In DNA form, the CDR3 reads TGTGCCAGCAGCGTAGGCCCGGGACAGGGGGTGGCCTACGAGCAGTACTTC. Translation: CASSVGPGQGVAYEQYF. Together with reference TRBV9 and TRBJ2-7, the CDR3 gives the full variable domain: DSGVTQTPKHLITATGQRVTLRCSPRSGDLSVYWYQQSLDQGLQFLIQYYNGEERAKGNILERFSAQQFPDLHSELNLSSLELGDSALYFCASSVGPGQGVAYEQYFGPGTRLTVT.

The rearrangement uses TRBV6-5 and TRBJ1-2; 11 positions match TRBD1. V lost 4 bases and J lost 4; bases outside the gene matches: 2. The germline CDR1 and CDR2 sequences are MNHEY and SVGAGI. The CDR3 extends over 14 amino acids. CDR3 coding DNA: TGTGCCAGCAGTTGGACAGGGGGCGCCTATGGCTACACCTTC. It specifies CASSWTGGAYGYTF.

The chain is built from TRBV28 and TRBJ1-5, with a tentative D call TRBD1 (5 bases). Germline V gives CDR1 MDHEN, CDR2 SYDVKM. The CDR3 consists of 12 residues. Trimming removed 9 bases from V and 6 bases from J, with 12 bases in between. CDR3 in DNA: TGTGCCAGTCAGGGTGTTATTCAGCCCCAGCATTTT. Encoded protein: CASQGVIQPQHF.

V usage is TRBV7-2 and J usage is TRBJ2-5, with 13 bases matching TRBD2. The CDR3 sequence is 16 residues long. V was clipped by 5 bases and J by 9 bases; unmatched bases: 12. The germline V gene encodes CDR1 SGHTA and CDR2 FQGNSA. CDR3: CASSTETSGGDAAQYF. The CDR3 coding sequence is TGTGCCAGCAGCACGGAAACTAGCGGGGGGGACGCGGCCCAGTACTTC.

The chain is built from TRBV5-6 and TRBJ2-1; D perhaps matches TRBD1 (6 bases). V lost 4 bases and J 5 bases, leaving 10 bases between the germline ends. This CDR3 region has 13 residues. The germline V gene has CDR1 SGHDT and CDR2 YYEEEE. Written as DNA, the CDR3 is TGTGCCAGCAGCCACGGACAGAACAATGAGCAGTTCTTC. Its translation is CASSHGQNNEQFF. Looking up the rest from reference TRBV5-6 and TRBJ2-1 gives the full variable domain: DAGVTQSPTHLIKTRGQQVTLRCSPKSGHDTVSWYQQALGQGPQFIFQYYEEEERQRGNFPDRFSGHQFPNYSSELNVNALLLGDSALYLCASSHGQNNEQFFGPGTRLTVL.

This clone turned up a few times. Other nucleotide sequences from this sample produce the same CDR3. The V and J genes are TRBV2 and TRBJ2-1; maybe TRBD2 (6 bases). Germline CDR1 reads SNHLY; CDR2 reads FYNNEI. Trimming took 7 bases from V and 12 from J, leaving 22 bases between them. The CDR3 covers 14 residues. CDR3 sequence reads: CASKGGLATPPQFF. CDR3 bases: TGTGCCAGCAAAGGTGGCCTAGCGACCCCCCCGCAGTTCTTC.

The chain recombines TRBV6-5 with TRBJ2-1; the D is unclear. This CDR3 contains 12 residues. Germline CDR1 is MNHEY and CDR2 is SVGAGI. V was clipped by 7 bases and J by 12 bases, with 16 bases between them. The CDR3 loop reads CASTTLRGRQFF. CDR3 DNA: TGTGCCAGCACCACTCTTCGCGGCCGGCAGTTCTTC.

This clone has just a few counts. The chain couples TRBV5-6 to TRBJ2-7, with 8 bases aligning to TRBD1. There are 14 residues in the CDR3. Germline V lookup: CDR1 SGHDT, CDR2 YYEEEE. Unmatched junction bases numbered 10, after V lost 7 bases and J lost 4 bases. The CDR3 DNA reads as TGTGCCAGCGACAGGGGCCGGAAGGCGTACGAGCAGTACTTC. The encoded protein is CASDRGRKAYEQYF.

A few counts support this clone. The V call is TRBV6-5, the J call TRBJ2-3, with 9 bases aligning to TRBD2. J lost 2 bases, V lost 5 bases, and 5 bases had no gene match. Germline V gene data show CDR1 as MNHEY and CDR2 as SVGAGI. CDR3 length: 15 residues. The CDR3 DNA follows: TGTGCCAGCAGTCCTAGCGGGGCGCTCACAGATACGCAGTATTTT. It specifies CASSPSGALTDTQYF.

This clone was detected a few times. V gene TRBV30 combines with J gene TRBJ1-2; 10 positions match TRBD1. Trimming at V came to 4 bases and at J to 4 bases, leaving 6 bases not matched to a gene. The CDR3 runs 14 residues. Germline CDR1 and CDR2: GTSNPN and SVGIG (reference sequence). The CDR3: CAWTTGQGVYGYTF. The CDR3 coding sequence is TGTGCCTGGACTACTGGACAGGGGGTCTATGGCTACACCTTC.

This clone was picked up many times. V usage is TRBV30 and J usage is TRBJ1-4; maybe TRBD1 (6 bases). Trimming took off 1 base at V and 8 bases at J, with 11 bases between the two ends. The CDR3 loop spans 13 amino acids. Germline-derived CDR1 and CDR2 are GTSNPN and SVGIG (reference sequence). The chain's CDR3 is CAWSGQDTEKLFF. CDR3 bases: TGTGCCTGGAGTGGACAGGATACGGAAAAACTGTTTTTT.

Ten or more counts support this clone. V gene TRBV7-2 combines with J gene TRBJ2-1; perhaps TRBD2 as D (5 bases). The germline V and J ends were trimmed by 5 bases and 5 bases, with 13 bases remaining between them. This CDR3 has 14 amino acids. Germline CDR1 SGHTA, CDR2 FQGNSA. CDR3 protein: CASSLGLRDNEQFF. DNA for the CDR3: TGTGCCAGCAGCCTCGGACTGAGGGACAATGAGCAGTTCTTC.

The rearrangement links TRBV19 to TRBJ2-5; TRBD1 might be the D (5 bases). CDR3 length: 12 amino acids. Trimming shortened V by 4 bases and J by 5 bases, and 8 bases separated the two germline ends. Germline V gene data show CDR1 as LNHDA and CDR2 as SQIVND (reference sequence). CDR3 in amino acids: CASSTGWETQYF. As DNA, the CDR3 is TGTGCCAGTAGTACAGGGTGGGAGACCCAGTACTTC.

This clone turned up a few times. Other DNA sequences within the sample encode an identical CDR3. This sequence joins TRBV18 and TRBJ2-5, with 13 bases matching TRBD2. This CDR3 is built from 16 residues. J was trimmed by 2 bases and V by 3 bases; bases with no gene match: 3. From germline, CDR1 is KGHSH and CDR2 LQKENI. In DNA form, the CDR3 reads TGTGCCAGCTCACCTCGGACTAGCGGGGGACAAGAGACCCAGTACTTC. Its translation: CASSPRTSGGQETQYF.

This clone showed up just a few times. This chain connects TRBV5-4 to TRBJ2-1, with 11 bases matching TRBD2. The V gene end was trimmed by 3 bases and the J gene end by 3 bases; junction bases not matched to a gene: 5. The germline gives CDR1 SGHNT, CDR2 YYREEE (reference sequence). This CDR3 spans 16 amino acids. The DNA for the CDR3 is TGTGCCAGCAGCTGGTGGCTAGCGGGGGGCTACAATGAGCAGTTCTTC. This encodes CASSWWLAGGYNEQFF.

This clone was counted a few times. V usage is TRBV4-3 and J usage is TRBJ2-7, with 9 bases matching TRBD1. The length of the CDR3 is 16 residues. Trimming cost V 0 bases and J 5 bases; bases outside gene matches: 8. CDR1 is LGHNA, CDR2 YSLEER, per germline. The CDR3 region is CASSQDLGQGINEQYF. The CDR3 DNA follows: TGCGCCAGCAGCCAAGATTTGGGACAGGGTATCAACGAGCAGTACTTC.

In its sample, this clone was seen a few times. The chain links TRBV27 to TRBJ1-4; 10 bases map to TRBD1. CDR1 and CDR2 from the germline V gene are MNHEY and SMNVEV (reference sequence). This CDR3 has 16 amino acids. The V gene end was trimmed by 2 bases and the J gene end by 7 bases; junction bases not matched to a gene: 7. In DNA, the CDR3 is TGTGCCAGCAGTTTAGGGACAGGGGCAAAGAGTGAAAAACTGTTTTTT. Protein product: CASSLGTGAKSEKLFF.

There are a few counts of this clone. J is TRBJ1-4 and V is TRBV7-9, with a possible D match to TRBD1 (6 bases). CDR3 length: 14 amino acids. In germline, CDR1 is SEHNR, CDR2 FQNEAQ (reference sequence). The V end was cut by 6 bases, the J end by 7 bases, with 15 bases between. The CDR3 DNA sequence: TGTGCCAGCAGACCGCCGGGACACGGTGAAAAACTGTTTTTT. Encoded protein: CASRPPGHGEKLFF.